These 5 T cell receptor beta chains were all obtained from the same sample, sequenced in a study of T cell repertoires in ileal Crohn's disease. Time point of the sample: inflamed ileum from the surgical specimen. Clones were read by immunoSEQ multiplex PCR, and TCRdb kept only the in-frame ones, dropping some. The table lists 13,000 or so clones, under 80% of them singletons. Sequencing was performed on ileal tissue. The receptors originated from an adult with Crohn's disease.

The J gene is TRBJ1-1, the V gene TRBV7-9, with D perhaps TRBD1 (5 bases). Per germline, CDR1 SEHNR and CDR2 FQNEAQ (reference sequence). The V gene lost 1 base and the J gene lost 6 bases, with 9 bases spanning the gap. This CDR3 is 13 amino acids long. The CDR3 is CASSLGQGPEAFF. CDR3 DNA sequence: TGTGCCAGCAGCTTAGGGCAGGGCCCTGAAGCTTTCTTT.

This clone was seen once. The V call is TRBV6-1, the J call TRBJ1-2, with D possibly being TRBD1 (6 bases). V was cut by 7 bases and J by 3 bases, with 9 bases left in between. The CDR3 sequence is 12 residues long. Looked up from germline, CDR1 is MNHNS and CDR2 is SASEGT. The CDR3 nucleotides are TGTGCCAGCATGGGGGCTGACTATGGCTACACCTTC. This codes for CASMGADYGYTF.

The chain combines TRBV9 with TRBJ1-4; D perhaps matches TRBD1 (6 bases). CDR3 length: 15 residues. V was trimmed by 4 bases and J by 6 bases, leaving 16 bases between them. The germline V gene encodes CDR1 SGDLS and CDR2 YYNGEE. The CDR3 protein is CASSPKGDSDEKLFF. The CDR3, as DNA: TGTGCCAGCAGCCCCAAGGGGGATTCGGATGAAAAACTGTTTTTT.

This rearrangement joins TRBV11-2 to TRBJ2-3; D is unclear. CDR3 size: 12 residues. Germline CDR1 SGHAT, CDR2 FQNNGV. Trimming removed 5 bases at V and 6 bases at J, with 9 bases between. The CDR3 here is CASSPNRDTQYF. The CDR3, as DNA: TGTGCCAGCAGCCCGAACCGGGATACGCAGTATTTT.

The chain combines TRBV6-1 with TRBJ2-1; a weak D match, TRBD2 (6 bases). The ends were cut back, 0 bases at V and 3 bases at J, with 9 bases in the middle. The CDR3 totals 15 residues. In germline, CDR1 is MNHNS, CDR2 SASEGT. This CDR3 reads CASSEARDFYNEQFF. The CDR3 nucleotides are TGTGCCAGCAGTGAAGCTCGGGACTTCTACAATGAGCAGTTCTTC.